This T cell receptor (beta chain) is from a study of human T cells and chemical hapten exposure. The CDR3 consists of 13 residues. Trimming left V 10 bases short and J 0 bases short, with 11 bases between. Germline V lookup: CDR1 MDHEN, CDR2 SYDVKM. This clonotype was counted a few times. The time point: pre-sensitization, week 0. This sample's treatment: therapeutic diphenylcyclopropenone sensitization with weekly scalp DPC. In TCRdb, the RACE reads were re-called with MiXCR into one record per CDR3 protein. Among under 300,000 distinct CDR3 sequences, around 9.3% were seen once, and the ten largest hold about 2.5%.

The source was whole blood, collected in connection with sensitization to the hapten diphenylcyclopropenone (DPC). This receptor was taken from a woman between 40 and 50 years old with alopecia areata. Some clones in this sample may be carry-over from other donors' samples. The chain uses TRBV28 and TRBJ2-3, with no clear D. CDR3 in DNA: TGTGCCACCGGTAGCAGAAGCACAGATACGCAGTATTTT. It yields the protein CATGSRSTDTQYF. Full variable domain (rest looked up from reference TRBV28 and TRBJ2-3): DVKVTQSSRYLVKRTGEKVFLECVQDMDHENMFWYRQDPGLGLRLIYFSYDVKMKEKGDIPEGYSVSREKKERFSLILESASTNQTSMYLCATGSRSTDTQYFGPGTRLTVL.